The clone carrying this T cell receptor beta chain was seen more than once but under ten times. The sample comes from a study of STAT5B mutations in CD4+ large granular lymphocyte leukemia. Produced via immunoSEQ multiplex PCR; TCRdb's table is partial and in-frame only. The profile shows roughly 23,000 clones, about four fifths of them singletons. Germline V gene data show CDR1 as SGHTA and CDR2 as FQGNSA. This CDR3 is 16 amino acids long. Deletions cut 1 base from V and 4 bases from J, with 11 bases between. The clonotype was recovered from a human donor in good health. This sequence joins TRBV7-2 and TRBJ2-6; a possible D gene is TRBD2 (6 bases). Sequenced input: CD4+ T cells from blood buffy coats. Here the CDR3 reads CASSLEGGVGANVLTF. As DNA, the CDR3 is TGTGCCAGCAGCTTAGAAGGAGGGGTCGGGGCCAACGTCCTGACTTTC.